What follows are 28 T cell receptor beta chains derived from one specimen sequenced in a study of blood T cell repertoires in COVID-19. Clones were sequenced by immunoSEQ multiplex PCR, and TCRdb holds only the in-frame ones, with some missing. The sample holds around 300,000 clones, 75% to 90% seen once. The specimen was peripheral blood. The receptor source for this set is a woman aged 30 to 39 with COVID-19, enrolled during active disease.

Comments on this clone: Other DNA sequences in this specimen translate into the identical CDR3. The chain has TRBV5-1 and TRBJ2-2; D gene unclear. Between the trimmed V and J ends, which lost 0 bases and 1 base, there was a span of 7 bases. Per germline, CDR1 SGHRS and CDR2 YFSETQ. This CDR3 spans 15 amino acids. The CDR3 protein is CASSLGTVNTGELFF. CDR3 in DNA: TGCGCCAGCAGCTTGGGTACGGTGAACACCGGGGAGCTGTTTTTT.

J is TRBJ1-2 and V is TRBV25-1; possible D gene TRBD1, 5 bases. V lost 1 base to trimming and J lost 8 bases, with 11 bases between them. Germline V gene lookup returns CDR1 MGHDK and CDR2 SYGVNS. This CDR3 contains 13 residues. The chain's CDR3 is CASSESEGRGYTF. DNA for the CDR3: TGTGCCAGCAGTGAATCGGAGGGACGGGGCTACACCTTC.

This clone was seen once. The chain couples TRBV5-1 to TRBJ1-4, with TRBD1 matching 9 bases. CDR3 length equals 16 residues. Looked up from germline, CDR1 is SGHRS and CDR2 is YFSETQ. The trim removed 4 bases at V and 6 bases at J, leaving 10 bases unmatched. The CDR3 here is CASSPTGTGRDEKLFF. The CDR3 DNA reads as TGCGCCAGCAGCCCCACCGGGACAGGGAGGGATGAAAAACTGTTTTTT.

The chain couples TRBV6-4 to TRBJ1-2; 9 bases agree with TRBD1. Trimming cost V 4 bases and J 8 bases; bases outside gene matches: 26. Germline assignment: CDR1 MRHNA and CDR2 SNTAGT. The CDR3 contains 20 residues. In nucleotides, the CDR3 is TGTGCCAGCAGTGGTCTATGCAACGCTAACAGGGGGCGCGCTTCTTGGGGCTACACCTTC. Translating gives CASSGLCNANRGRASWGYTF.

The genes are TRBV5-4 and TRBJ2-7; maybe TRBD1 (6 bases). CDR1 and CDR2 from the germline V gene are SGHNT and YYREEE (reference sequence). Between the trimmed V and J ends, which lost 0 bases and 5 bases, there was a span of 15 bases. This CDR3 has 15 amino acids. The CDR3, as DNA: TGTGCCAGCAGCTTGGTGGTGGGGGCAGCGCACGAGCAGTACTTC. The encoded protein is CASSLVVGAAHEQYF.

The rearrangement joins TRBV4-1 to TRBJ2-5; 7 positions agree with TRBD2. Losses at the gene ends were 4 bases for V and 5 bases for J; bases not matched to a gene: 7. The CDR3 spans 14 residues. Germline V gives CDR1 MGHRA, CDR2 YSYEKL. CDR3 loop: CASSPTGGRETQYF. In nucleotides, the CDR3 is TGCGCCAGCAGCCCCACGGGGGGTCGGGAGACCCAGTACTTC.

Only a few counts were recorded for this clone. V is TRBV28 and J is TRBJ1-2; maybe TRBD1 (5 bases). The CDR3 has 18 amino acids. Trimming left V 2 bases short and J 6 bases short, with 25 bases between. Germline V CDR1 and CDR2: MDHEN, SYDVKM. The CDR3 reads CASSLGGDPSIHTHGYTF. CDR3 coding DNA: TGTGCCAGCAGTTTAGGGGGGGACCCCAGTATCCATACGCATGGCTACACCTTC.

The chain recombines TRBV14 with TRBJ1-2; TRBD1 might be the D (6 bases). The V gene lost 2 bases and the J gene lost 5 bases, with 18 bases spanning the gap. Germline V CDR1 and CDR2: SGHDN, FVKESK. The CDR3 loop spans 16 amino acids. In DNA, the CDR3 is TGTGCCAGCAGCCAAAGGGAAGGATTTGGGACATATGGCTACACCTTC. Amino acid sequence: CASSQREGFGTYGYTF.

The rearrangement joins TRBV15 to TRBJ1-5; D not certain. Trimming left V 1 base short and J 4 bases short, with 20 bases between. CDR1 LNHNV and CDR2 YYDKDF come from the germline V gene (reference sequence). CDR3 length equals 18 residues. CDR3 DNA: TGTGCCACCAGCAGAGTATTTGGTTCAGTCGGGGAAAATCAGCCCCAGCATTTT. Amino acid sequence: CATSRVFGSVGENQPQHF.

CDR3: CASSQTPYEQYF. The CDR3 bases are TGTGCCAGCAGCCAAACTCCCTACGAGCAGTACTTC. The rearrangement links TRBV3-1 (or the pseudogene TRBV3-2) to TRBJ2-7, with D unclear. The CDR3 length is 12 residues. The ends were cut back, 2 bases at V and 2 bases at J, with 4 bases in the middle. CDR1 is LGHDT, CDR2 YNNKEL, per germline (reference sequence).

V and J are TRBV5-1 and TRBJ2-5; a weak D match, TRBD2 (5 bases). CDR3 length: 13 residues. Germline values: CDR1 SGHRS, CDR2 YFSETQ. Trimming pared 4 bases from V and 2 bases from J, leaving 9 bases between. The CDR3 region is CASSRTRQETQYF. The CDR3 DNA follows: TGCGCCAGCAGCAGAACTAGGCAAGAGACCCAGTACTTC.

This chain links TRBV2 with TRBJ2-5, with 9 nucleotides matching TRBD1. Trimming cost V 6 bases and J 5 bases; bases outside gene matches: 7. The CDR3 is 14 residues long. Per the germline V gene, CDR1 is SNHLY and CDR2 is FYNNEI. CDR3 sequence reads: CASSARTGAETQYF. CDR3 in DNA: TGTGCCAGCAGCGCGAGGACAGGGGCCGAGACCCAGTACTTC.

The chain employs TRBV5-1 and TRBJ1-1; no definite D call. The CDR3 loop spans 15 amino acids. CDR1 is SGHRS, CDR2 YFSETQ, per germline. Trimming left V 4 bases short and J 1 base short, with 14 bases between. CDR3 DNA: TGCGCCAGCAGCCCCGGGTGGGTAACGAACACTGAAGCTTTCTTT. As protein: CASSPGWVTNTEAFF.

The CDR3 region is CASSYRGGRQQETQYF. The CDR3 DNA follows: TGTGCCAGCAGCTACAGGGGCGGGAGGCAACAAGAGACCCAGTACTTC. V gene TRBV11-1 combines with J gene TRBJ2-5; TRBD2 might be the D (8 bases). In germline, CDR1 is SGHAT, CDR2 FQDESV (reference sequence). V lost 4 bases to trimming and J lost 2 bases, with 17 bases between them. CDR3 length: 16 amino acids.

The chain is built from TRBV19 and TRBJ2-7; TRBD1 is a possible D gene (5 bases). The CDR3 has 14 residues. V gave up 6 bases and J gave up 2 bases, with 14 bases separating them. Germline assignment: CDR1 LNHDA and CDR2 SQIVND (reference sequence). The CDR3 loop reads CASSDRLFTYEQYF. The CDR3 DNA follows: TGTGCCAGTAGCGACAGACTTTTCACCTACGAGCAGTACTTC.

This sequence joins TRBV7-9 and TRBJ1-1; D perhaps matches TRBD1 (6 bases). With 5 bases removed from V and 1 base from J, the gap between germline ends came to 11 bases. Germline lookup yields CDR1 SEHNR and CDR2 FQNEAQ (reference sequence). The CDR3 has 14 amino acids. The CDR3 is CASSGGQTNTEAFF. The CDR3 nucleotides are TGTGCCAGCAGCGGCGGACAGACGAACACTGAAGCTTTCTTT.

The gene calls are TRBV29-1 and TRBJ1-2; TRBD1 matches at 8 bases. The CDR3 loop spans 12 amino acids. Germline CDR1 is SQVTM and CDR2 is ANQGSEA. Losses at the gene ends were 4 bases for V and 7 bases for J; bases not matched to a gene: 5. CDR3 in amino acids: CSVGAGGFGYTF. CDR3 DNA sequence: TGCAGCGTTGGGGCAGGGGGCTTTGGCTACACCTTC. The full variable domain, with the rest looked up from reference TRBV29-1 and TRBJ1-2, is SAVISQKPSRDICQRGTSLTIQCQVDSQVTMMFWYRQQPGQSLTLIATANQGSEATYESGFVIDKFPISRPNLTFSTLTVSNMSPEDSSIYLCSVGAGGFGYTFGSGTRLTVV.

This clone was seen once. The chain joins TRBV6-5 to TRBJ1-4; 10 nucleotides align to TRBD1. The CDR3 contains 14 residues. Trimming took 7 bases from V and 8 from J; bases not matched to a gene: 7. Germline V gene lookup returns CDR1 MNHEY and CDR2 SVGAGI. The CDR3 reads CASTWGTGDEKLFF. CDR3 nucleotides: TGTGCCAGCACCTGGGGGACAGGGGACGAAAAACTGTTTTTT.

Only a few counts were recorded for this clone. V and J are TRBV2 and TRBJ2-5; maybe TRBD1 (5 bases). V lost 5 bases to trimming and J lost 5 bases, with 12 bases between them. This CDR3 spans 13 amino acids. Germline loops: CDR1 SNHLY, CDR2 FYNNEI. CDR3 DNA sequence: TGTGCCAGCAGTTGGCAGGGTGGGGAGACCCAGTACTTC. Protein sequence: CASSWQGGETQYF.

The CDR3 here is CASSTRLSNQPQHF. The CDR3 region has the DNA TGTGCCAGTAGTACCAGACTCAGCAATCAGCCCCAGCATTTT. The chain combines TRBV19 with TRBJ1-5; unclear D gene. Deletions cut 4 bases from V and 1 base from J, with 8 bases between. Germline CDR1 reads LNHDA; CDR2 reads SQIVND (reference sequence). The length of the CDR3 is 14 residues.

V gene TRBV5-8 combines with J gene TRBJ1-2; a weak D match, TRBD1 (5 bases). V lost 1 base to trimming and J lost 1 base, with 17 bases between them. Germline V lookup: CDR1 SGHTS, CDR2 YDEGEE. The CDR3 length is 17 residues. The CDR3 sequence: CASSLPAGRTDNYGYTF. CDR3 sequence (DNA): TGTGCCAGCAGCTTGCCGGCAGGGAGGACGGATAACTATGGCTACACCTTC.

The V call is TRBV5-1, the J call TRBJ2-3, with D unclear. Per germline, CDR1 SGHRS and CDR2 YFSETQ. The ends were cut back, 4 bases at V and 3 bases at J, with 6 bases in the middle. There are 12 residues in the CDR3. CDR3 in amino acids: CASSHGTDTQYF. CDR3 sequence (DNA): TGCGCCAGCAGCCACGGTACAGATACGCAGTATTTT.

The J gene is TRBJ2-1, the V gene TRBV5-1; D is ambiguous. V was clipped by 4 bases and J by 5 bases, with 4 bases between them. The CDR3 has 11 amino acids. CDR1 and CDR2 from the germline V gene are SGHRS and YFSETQ. The CDR3 DNA follows: TGCGCCAGCAGCCCAGACAATGAGCAGTTCTTC. It specifies CASSPDNEQFF.

This sequence joins TRBV2 and TRBJ2-7, with 10 bases lining up with TRBD2. Germline CDR1 reads SNHLY; CDR2 reads FYNNEI. The CDR3 runs 14 residues. Trimming cost V 4 bases and J 5 bases; bases outside gene matches: 5. The CDR3 bases are TGTGCCAGCAGTGCAACTAGCGGGACTCACGAGCAGTACTTC. Translating it yields CASSATSGTHEQYF.

The chain has TRBV18 and TRBJ2-3; 9 bases align to TRBD1. Per the germline V gene, CDR1 is KGHSH and CDR2 is LQKENI. The CDR3 has 16 amino acids. The ends lost 4 bases at V and 1 base at J; junction bases unmatched: 6. This CDR3 reads CASSRLRDRGTDTQYF. The CDR3 bases are TGTGCCAGCTCACGATTGAGGGACAGGGGCACAGATACGCAGTATTTT. Combining the CDR3 with reference TRBV18 and TRBJ2-3 gives the whole variable domain NAGVMQNPRHLVRRRGQEARLRCSPMKGHSHVYWYRQLPEEGLKFMVYLQKENIIDESGMPKERFSAEFPKEGPSILRIQQVVRGDSAAYFCASSRLRDRGTDTQYFGPGTRLTVL.

This chain's CDR3 is CASSTQGTAGVDEQFF. As DNA, the CDR3 is TGCGCCAGCAGCACCCAGGGGACAGCGGGGGTCGATGAGCAGTTCTTC. V is TRBV5-1 and J is TRBJ2-1; tentative D call: TRBD2 (8 bases). The CDR3 has 16 amino acids. CDR1 SGHRS and CDR2 YFSETQ come from the germline V gene. Deletions cut 4 bases from V and 8 bases from J, with 22 bases between. Using reference TRBV5-1 and TRBJ2-1 for the parts outside the CDR3, the full variable domain is KAGVTQTPRYLIKTRGQQVTLSCSPISGHRSVSWYQQTPGQGLQFLFEYFSETQRNKGNFPGRFSGRQFSNSRSEMNVSTLELGDSALYLCASSTQGTAGVDEQFFGPGTRLTVL.

The chain combines TRBV30 with TRBJ2-2; 8 bases match TRBD1. The CDR3 runs 14 residues. CDR1 is GTSNPN, CDR2 SVGIG, per germline (reference sequence). The ends lost 4 bases at V and 7 bases at J; junction bases unmatched: 8. The CDR3 sequence: CAWNPDREYGELFF. DNA for the CDR3: TGTGCCTGGAACCCGGACAGGGAGTACGGGGAGCTGTTTTTT.

The V and J genes are TRBV18 and TRBJ1-4; perhaps TRBD1 as D (5 bases). With 0 bases removed from V and 0 bases from J, the gap between germline ends came to 5 bases. Germline V gives CDR1 KGHSH, CDR2 LQKENI. The CDR3 contains 15 residues. This CDR3 is CASSPPTATNEKLFF. CDR3 DNA: TGTGCCAGCTCACCACCGACAGCAACTAATGAAAAACTGTTTTTT.